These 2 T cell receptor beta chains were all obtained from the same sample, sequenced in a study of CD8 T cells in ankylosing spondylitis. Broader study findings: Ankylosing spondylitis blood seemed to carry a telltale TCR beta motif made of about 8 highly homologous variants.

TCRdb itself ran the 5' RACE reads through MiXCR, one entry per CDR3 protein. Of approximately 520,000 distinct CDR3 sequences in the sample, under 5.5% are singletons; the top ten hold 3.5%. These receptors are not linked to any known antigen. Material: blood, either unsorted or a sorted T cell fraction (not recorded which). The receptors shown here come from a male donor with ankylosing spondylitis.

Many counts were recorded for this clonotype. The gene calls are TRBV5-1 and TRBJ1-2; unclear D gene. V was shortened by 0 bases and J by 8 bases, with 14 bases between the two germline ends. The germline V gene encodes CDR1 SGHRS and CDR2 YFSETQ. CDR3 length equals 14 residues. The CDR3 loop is CASSLDRISGGYTF. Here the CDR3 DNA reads TGCGCCAGCAGCTTGGATCGAATCTCCGGAGGCTACACCTTC.

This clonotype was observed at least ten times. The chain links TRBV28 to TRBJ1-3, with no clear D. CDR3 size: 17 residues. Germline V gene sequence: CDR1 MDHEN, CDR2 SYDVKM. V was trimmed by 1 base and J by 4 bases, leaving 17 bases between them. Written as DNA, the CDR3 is TGTGCCAGCAGTTTATCGGACGGAGTCAATCTCGGAAACACCATATATTTT. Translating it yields CASSLSDGVNLGNTIYF.